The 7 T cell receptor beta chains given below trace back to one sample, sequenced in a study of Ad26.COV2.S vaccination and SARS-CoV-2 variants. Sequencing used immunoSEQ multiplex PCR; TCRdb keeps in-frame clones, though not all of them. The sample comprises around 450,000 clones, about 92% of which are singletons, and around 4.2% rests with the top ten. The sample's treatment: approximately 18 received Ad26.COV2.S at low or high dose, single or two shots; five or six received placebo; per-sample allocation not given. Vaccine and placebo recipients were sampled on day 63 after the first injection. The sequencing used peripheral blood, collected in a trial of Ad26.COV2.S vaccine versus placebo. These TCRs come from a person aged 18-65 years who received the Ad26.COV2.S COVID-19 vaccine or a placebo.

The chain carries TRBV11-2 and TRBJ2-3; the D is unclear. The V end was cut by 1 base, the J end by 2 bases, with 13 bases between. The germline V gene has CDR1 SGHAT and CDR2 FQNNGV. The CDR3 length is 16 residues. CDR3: CASSLGRVVNTDTQYF. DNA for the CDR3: TGTGCCAGCAGCTTAGGTCGGGTTGTGAACACAGATACGCAGTATTTT.

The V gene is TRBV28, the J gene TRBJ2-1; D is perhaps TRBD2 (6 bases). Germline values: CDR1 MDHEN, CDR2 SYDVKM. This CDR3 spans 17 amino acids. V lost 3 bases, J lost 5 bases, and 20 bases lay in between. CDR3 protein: CASSFGAGLSVHNEQFF. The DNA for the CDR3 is TGTGCCAGCAGTTTTGGAGCGGGCTTGTCCGTACACAATGAGCAGTTCTTC.

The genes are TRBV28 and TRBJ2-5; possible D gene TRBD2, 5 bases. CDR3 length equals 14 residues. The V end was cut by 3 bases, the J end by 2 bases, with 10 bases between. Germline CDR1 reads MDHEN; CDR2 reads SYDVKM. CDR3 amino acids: CASSFRPGQETQYF. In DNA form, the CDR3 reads TGTGCCAGCAGTTTCCGGCCGGGACAAGAGACCCAGTACTTC.

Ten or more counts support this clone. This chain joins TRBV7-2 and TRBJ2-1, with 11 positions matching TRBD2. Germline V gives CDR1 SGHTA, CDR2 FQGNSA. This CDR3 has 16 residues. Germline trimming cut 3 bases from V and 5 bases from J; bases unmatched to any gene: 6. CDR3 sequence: CASSLLGTSGNNEQFF. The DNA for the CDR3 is TGTGCCAGCAGCTTGTTGGGGACTAGCGGAAACAATGAGCAGTTCTTC.

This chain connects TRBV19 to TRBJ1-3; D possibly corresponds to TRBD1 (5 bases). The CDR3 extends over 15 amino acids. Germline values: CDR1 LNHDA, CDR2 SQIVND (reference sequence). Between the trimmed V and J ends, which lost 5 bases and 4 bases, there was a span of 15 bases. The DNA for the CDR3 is TGTGCCAGTAGTCCTAATGGGGGAATCGGAAACACCATATATTTT. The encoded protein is CASSPNGGIGNTIYF.

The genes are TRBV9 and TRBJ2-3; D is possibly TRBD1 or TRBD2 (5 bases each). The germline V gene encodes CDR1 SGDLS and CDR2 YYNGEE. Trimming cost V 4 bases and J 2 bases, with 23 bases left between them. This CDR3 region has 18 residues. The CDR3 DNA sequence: TGTGCCAGCAGCCCCTCGCCAGGGAGCTCGGGGAACACAGATACGCAGTATTTT. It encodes CASSPSPGSSGNTDTQYF.

For the CDR3, the DNA is TGCGCCAGCAGCTTGGAGACAGGGGGCGGCACTGAAGCTTTCTTT. Translated, it gives CASSLETGGGTEAFF. This chain uses TRBV5-1 with TRBJ1-1; the match to TRBD1 covers 10 bases. J lost 4 bases, V lost 0 bases, and 3 bases had no gene match. The CDR3 is 15 amino acids. Germline assignment: CDR1 SGHRS and CDR2 YFSETQ.